Shown below are 3 T cell receptor beta chains from a single sample sequenced in a study of T cell changes during pregnancy in multiple sclerosis. The repertoire was sequenced with immunoSEQ multiplex PCR; TCRdb's copy has only in-frame clones and lacks some. In the table there are 60,000 to 80,000 clones, about 85% of which are singletons. The sequences come from peripheral blood, collected before pregnancy. Source of these receptors: a female donor with multiple sclerosis, enrolled in a pregnancy study.

V is TRBV19 and J is TRBJ1-1; no definite D call. The V gene lost 1 base and the J gene lost 8 bases, with 8 bases spanning the gap. CDR3 length: 12 residues. In germline, CDR1 is LNHDA, CDR2 SQIVND (reference sequence). The CDR3 is CASSIVSGEAFF. The CDR3 DNA reads as TGTGCCAGTAGTATAGTGTCCGGGGAAGCTTTCTTT.

The rearrangement joins TRBV6-5 to TRBJ2-1; 7 nucleotides match TRBD2. In germline, CDR1 is MNHEY, CDR2 SVGAGI. This CDR3 has 14 amino acids. Trimming took 5 bases from V and 5 from J; bases not matched to a gene: 6. The CDR3 nucleotides read TGTGCCAGCAGTCTACTGGGGGGGGACAATGAGCAGTTCTTC. Translated, it gives CASSLLGGDNEQFF.

This rearrangement joins TRBV6-6 to TRBJ2-7; TRBD2 agrees at 7 bases. This CDR3 comprises 14 residues. J was trimmed by 3 bases and V by 6 bases; bases with no gene match: 8. CDR1 and CDR2 from the germline V gene are MNHNY and SVGAGI (reference sequence). The DNA for the CDR3 is TGTGCCAGCAGGGCTAGCGGTTCGCTCTACGAGCAGTACTTC. Protein: CASRASGSLYEQYF.